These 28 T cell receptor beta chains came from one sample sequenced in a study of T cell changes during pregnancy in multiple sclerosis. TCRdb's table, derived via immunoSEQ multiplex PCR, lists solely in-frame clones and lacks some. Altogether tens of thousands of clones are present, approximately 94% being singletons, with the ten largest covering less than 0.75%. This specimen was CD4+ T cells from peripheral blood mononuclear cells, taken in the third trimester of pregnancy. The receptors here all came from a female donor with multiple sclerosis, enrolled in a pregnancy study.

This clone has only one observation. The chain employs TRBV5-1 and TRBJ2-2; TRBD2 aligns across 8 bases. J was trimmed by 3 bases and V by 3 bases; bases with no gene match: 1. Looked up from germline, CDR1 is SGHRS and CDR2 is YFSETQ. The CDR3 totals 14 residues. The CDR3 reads CASSWGLDTGELFF. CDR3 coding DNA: TGCGCCAGCAGCTGGGGACTAGACACCGGGGAGCTGTTTTTT.

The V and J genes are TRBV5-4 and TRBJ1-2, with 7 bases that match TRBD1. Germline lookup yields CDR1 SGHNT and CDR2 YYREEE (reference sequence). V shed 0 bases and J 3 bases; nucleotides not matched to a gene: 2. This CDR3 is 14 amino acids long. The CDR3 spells CASSLGTGDYGYTF. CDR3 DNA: TGTGCCAGCAGCTTGGGAACAGGGGACTATGGCTACACCTTC.

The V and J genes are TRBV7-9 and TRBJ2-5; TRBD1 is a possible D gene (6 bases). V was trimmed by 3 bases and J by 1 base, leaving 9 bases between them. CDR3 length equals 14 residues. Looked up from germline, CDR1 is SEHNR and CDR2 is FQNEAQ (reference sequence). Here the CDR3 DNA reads TGTGCCAGCAGCTTCGGGACATCCCAAGAGACCCAGTACTTC. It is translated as CASSFGTSQETQYF.

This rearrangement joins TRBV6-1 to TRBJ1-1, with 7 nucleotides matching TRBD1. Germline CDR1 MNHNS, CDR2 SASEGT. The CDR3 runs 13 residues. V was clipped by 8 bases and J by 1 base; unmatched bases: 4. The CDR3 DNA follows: TGTGCCAGCGGGGGACAGAGGAACACTGAAGCTTTCTTT. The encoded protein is CASGGQRNTEAFF.

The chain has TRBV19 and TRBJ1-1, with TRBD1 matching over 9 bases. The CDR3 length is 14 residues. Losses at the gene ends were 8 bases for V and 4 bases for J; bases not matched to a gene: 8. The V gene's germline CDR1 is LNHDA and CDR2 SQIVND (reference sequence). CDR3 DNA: TGTGCCAGTGTTACAGGGGGCGACGGCACTGAAGCTTTCTTT. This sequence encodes CASVTGGDGTEAFF. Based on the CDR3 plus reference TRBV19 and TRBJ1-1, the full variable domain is DGGITQSPKYLFRKEGQNVTLSCEQNLNHDAMYWYRQDPGQGLRLIYYSQIVNDFQKGDIAEGYSVSREKKESFPLTVTSAQKNPTAFYLCASVTGGDGTEAFFGQGTRLTVV.

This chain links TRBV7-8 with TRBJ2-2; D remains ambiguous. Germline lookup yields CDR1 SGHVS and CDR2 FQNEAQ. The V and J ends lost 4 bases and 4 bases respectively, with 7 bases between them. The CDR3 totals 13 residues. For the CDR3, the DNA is TGTGCCAGCAGCTCGACTCCCACCGGGGAGCTGTTTTTT. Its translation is CASSSTPTGELFF.

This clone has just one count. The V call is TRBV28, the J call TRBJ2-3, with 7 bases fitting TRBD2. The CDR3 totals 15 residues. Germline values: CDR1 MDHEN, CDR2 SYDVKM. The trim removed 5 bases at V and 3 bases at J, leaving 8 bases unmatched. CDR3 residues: CASSLAGVRTDTQYF. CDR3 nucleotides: TGTGCCAGCAGTCTCGCGGGAGTTAGAACAGATACGCAGTATTTT.

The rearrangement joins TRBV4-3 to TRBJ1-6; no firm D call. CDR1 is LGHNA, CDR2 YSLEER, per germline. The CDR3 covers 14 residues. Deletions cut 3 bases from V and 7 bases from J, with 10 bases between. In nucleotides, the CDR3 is TGCGCCAGCAGCCAGACCCCTAGGAATTCACCCCTCCACTTT. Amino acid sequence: CASSQTPRNSPLHF.

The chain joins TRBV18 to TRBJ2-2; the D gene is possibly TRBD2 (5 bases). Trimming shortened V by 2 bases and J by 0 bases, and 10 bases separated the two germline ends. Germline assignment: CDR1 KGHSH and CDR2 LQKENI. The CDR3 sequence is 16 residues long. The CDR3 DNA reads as TGTGCCAGCTCACCAGGGCTAGCAGCGAACACCGGGGAGCTGTTTTTT. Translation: CASSPGLAANTGELFF.

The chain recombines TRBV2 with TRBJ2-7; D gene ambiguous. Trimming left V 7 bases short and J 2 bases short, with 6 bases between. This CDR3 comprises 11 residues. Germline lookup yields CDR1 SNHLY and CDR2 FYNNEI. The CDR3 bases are TGTGCCAGCACCCAAACCTACGAGCAGTACTTC. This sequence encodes CASTQTYEQYF.

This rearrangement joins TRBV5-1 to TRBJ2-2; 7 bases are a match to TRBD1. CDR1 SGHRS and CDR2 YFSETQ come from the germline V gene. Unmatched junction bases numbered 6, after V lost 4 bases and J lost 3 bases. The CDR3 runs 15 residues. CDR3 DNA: TGCGCCAGCAGCCGGAGAACAGGGGACACCGGGGAGCTGTTTTTT. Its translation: CASSRRTGDTGELFF.

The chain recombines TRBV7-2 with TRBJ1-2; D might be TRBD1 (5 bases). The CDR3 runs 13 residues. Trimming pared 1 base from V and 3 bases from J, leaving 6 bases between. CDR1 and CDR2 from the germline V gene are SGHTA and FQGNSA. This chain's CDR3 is CASSLVGDYGYTF. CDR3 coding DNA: TGTGCCAGCAGCTTAGTAGGGGACTATGGCTACACCTTC.

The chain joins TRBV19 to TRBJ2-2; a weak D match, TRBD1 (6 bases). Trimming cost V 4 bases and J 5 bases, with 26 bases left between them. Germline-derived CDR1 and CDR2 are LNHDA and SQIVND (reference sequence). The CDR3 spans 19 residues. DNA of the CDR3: TGTGCCAGTAGTACGACGTTGGATTACAGGGTCCTGGTGACCGGGGAGCTGTTTTTT. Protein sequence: CASSTTLDYRVLVTGELFF. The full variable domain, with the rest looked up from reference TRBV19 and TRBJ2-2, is DGGITQSPKYLFRKEGQNVTLSCEQNLNHDAMYWYRQDPGQGLRLIYYSQIVNDFQKGDIAEGYSVSREKKESFPLTVTSAQKNPTAFYLCASSTTLDYRVLVTGELFFGEGSRLTVL.

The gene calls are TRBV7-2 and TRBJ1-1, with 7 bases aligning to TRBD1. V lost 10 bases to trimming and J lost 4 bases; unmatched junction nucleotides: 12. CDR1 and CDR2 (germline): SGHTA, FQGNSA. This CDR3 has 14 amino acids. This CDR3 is CATYQGGRATEAFF. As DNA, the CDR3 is TGTGCCACCTATCAGGGGGGCAGGGCCACTGAAGCTTTCTTT. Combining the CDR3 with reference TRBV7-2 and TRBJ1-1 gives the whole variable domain GAGVSQSPSNKVTEKGKDVELRCDPISGHTALYWYRQSLGQGLEFLIYFQGNSAPDKSGLPSDRFSAERTGGSVSTLTIQRTQQEDSAVYLCATYQGGRATEAFFGQGTRLTVV.

This CDR3 is CASSYDRGQETQYF. The CDR3 DNA sequence: TGTGCCAGCAGTTACGACAGGGGGCAAGAGACCCAGTACTTC. The chain links TRBV6-6 to TRBJ2-5; 9 bases map to TRBD1. The J segment lost 2 bases and the V segment lost 2 bases, leaving 0 bases of the junction unmatched. CDR1 is MNHNY, CDR2 SVGAGI, per germline (reference sequence). CDR3 length equals 14 residues.

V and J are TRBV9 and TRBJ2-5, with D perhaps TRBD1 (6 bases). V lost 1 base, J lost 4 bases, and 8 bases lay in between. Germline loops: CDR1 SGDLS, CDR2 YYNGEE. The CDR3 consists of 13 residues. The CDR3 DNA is TGTGCCAGCAGCGTATCCAGGGGAGAGACCCAGTACTTC. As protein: CASSVSRGETQYF.

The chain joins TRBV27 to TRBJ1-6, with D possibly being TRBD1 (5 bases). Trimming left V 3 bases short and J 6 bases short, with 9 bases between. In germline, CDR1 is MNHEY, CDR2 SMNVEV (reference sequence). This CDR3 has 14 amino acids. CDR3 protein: CASSFQGGNSPLHF. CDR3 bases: TGTGCCAGCAGTTTTCAGGGCGGTAATTCACCCCTCCACTTT.

The CDR3 DNA reads as TGTGCCAGCAGCCCGCAGGGGTTTTTCGGTGAGACCCAGTACTTC. Amino acid sequence: CASSPQGFFGETQYF. The V call is TRBV9, the J call TRBJ2-5; D is perhaps TRBD1 (6 bases). V was pared by 4 bases and J by 5 bases, with 18 bases between. Per the germline V gene, CDR1 is SGDLS and CDR2 is YYNGEE. There are 15 residues in the CDR3.

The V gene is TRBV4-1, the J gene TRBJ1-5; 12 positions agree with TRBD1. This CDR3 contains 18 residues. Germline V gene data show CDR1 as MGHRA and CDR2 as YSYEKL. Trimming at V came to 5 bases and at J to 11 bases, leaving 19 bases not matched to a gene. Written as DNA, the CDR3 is TGCGCCAGCAGCTCGTCCCCGGGACAGGGGGCGATTCTCCAGGCCCAGCATTTT. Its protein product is CASSSSPGQGAILQAQHF.

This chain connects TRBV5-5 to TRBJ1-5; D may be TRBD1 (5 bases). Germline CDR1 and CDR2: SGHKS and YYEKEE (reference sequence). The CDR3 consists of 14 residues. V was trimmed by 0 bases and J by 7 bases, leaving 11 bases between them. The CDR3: CASSLGGTGQPQHF. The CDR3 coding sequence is TGTGCCAGCAGCTTGGGAGGGACTGGGCAGCCCCAGCATTTT.

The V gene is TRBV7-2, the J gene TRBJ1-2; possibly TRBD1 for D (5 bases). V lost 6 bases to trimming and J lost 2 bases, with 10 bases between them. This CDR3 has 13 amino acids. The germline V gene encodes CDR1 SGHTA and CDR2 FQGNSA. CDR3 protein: CASRSRQNYGYTF. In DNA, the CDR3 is TGTGCCAGCAGGAGTAGACAGAACTATGGCTACACCTTC.

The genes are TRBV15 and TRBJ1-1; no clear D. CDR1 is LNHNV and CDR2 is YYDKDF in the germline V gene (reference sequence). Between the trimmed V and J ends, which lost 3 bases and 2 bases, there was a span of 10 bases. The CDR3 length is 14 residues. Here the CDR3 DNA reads TGTGCCACCAGCAGGGAGGATTCCAACACTGAAGCTTTCTTT. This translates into CATSREDSNTEAFF.

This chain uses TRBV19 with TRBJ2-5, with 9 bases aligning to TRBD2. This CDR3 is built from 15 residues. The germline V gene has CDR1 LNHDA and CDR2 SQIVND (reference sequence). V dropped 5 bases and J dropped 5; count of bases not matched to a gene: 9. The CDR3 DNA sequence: TGTGCCAGTAGTTCATTAGCGGGAGTGTTGGAGACCCAGTACTTC. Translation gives CASSSLAGVLETQYF.

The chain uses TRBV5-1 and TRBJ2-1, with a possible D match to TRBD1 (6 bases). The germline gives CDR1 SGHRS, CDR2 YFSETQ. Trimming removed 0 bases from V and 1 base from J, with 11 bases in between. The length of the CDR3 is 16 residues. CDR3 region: CASSLEGVVSYNEQFF. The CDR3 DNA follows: TGCGCCAGCAGCTTGGAGGGGGTAGTGTCCTACAATGAGCAGTTCTTC.

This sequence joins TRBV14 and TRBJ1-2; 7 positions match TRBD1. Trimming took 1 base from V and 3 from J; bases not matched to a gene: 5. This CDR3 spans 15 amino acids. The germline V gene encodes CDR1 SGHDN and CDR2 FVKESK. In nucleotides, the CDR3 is TGTGCCAGCAGCCAAGGGACAGGCGGATACTATGGCTACACCTTC. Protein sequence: CASSQGTGGYYGYTF.

The CDR3 protein is CASSSHTDTQYF. As DNA, the CDR3 is TGTGCCAGCAGCTCACACACAGATACGCAGTATTTT. This chain uses TRBV7-6 with TRBJ2-3; no definite D call. Germline V gene data show CDR1 as SGHVS and CDR2 as FNYEAQ. The length of the CDR3 is 12 residues. Trimming pared 4 bases from V and 2 bases from J, leaving 4 bases between.

The CDR3 region is CASSAKPVSGTAYEQYF. The CDR3 region has the DNA TGCGCCAGCAGCGCGAAACCCGTCAGCGGGACCGCCTACGAGCAGTACTTC. The gene calls are TRBV4-1 and TRBJ2-7; TRBD2 matches at 7 bases. Looked up from germline, CDR1 is MGHRA and CDR2 is YSYEKL. V trimming: 5 bases; J trimming: 2 bases; junction bases outside the gene matches: 15. The CDR3 is 17 amino acids.

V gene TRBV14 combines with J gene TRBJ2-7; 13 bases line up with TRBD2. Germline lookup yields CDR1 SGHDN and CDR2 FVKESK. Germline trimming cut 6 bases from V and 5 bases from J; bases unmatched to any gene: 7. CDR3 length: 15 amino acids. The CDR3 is CASRLGTSGNHEQYF. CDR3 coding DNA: TGTGCCAGCAGGCTCGGGACTAGCGGGAACCACGAGCAGTACTTC.